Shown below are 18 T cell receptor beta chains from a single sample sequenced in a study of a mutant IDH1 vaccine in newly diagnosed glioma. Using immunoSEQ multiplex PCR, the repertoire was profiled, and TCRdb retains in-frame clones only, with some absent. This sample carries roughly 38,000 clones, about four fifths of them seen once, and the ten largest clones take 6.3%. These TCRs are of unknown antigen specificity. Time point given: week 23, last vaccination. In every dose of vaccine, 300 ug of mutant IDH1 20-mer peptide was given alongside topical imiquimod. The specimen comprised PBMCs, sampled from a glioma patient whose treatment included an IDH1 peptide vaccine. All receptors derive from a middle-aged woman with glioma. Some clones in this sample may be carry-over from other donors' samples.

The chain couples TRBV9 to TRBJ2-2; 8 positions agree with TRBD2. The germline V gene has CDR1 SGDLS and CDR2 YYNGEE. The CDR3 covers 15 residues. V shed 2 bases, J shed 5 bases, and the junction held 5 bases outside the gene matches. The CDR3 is CASSVGLAETGELFF. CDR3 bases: TGTGCCAGCAGCGTCGGACTAGCAGAAACCGGGGAGCTGTTTTTT.

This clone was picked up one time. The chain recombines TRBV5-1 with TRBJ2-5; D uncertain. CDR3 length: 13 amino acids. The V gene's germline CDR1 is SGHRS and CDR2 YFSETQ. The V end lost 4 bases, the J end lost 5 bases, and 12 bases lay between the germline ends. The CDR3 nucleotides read TGCGCCAGCAGCAGCGAATACCGGGAGACCCAGTACTTC. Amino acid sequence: CASSSEYRETQYF.

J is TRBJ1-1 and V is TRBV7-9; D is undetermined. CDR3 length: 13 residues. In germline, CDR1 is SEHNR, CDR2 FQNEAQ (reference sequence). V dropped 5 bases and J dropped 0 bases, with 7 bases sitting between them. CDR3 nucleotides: TGTGCCAGCAGCCCCGGGATGAACACTGAAGCTTTCTTT. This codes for CASSPGMNTEAFF.

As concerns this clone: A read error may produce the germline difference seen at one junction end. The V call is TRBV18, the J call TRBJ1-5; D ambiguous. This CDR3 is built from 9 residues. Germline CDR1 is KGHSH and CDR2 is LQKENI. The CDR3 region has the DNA TGTGCCAGCTCACCCCAGCTTGATTTT. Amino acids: CASSPQLDF.

CDR3 sequence (DNA): TGTGCCAGCAGCTTGGATGGCAACCACCGGAATGGCTACACCTTC. It codes for CASSLDGNHRNGYTF. The rearrangement links TRBV5-5 to TRBJ1-2; D is uncertain. Deletions cut 0 bases from V and 6 bases from J, with 15 bases between. The CDR3 runs 15 residues. CDR1 SGHKS and CDR2 YYEKEE come from the germline V gene (reference sequence). Using reference TRBV5-5 and TRBJ1-2 for the parts outside the CDR3, the full variable domain is DAGVTQSPTHLIKTRGQQVTLRCSPISGHKSVSWYQQVLGQGPQFIFQYYEKEERGRGNFPDRFSARQFPNYSSELNVNALLLGDSALYLCASSLDGNHRNGYTFGSGTRLTVV.

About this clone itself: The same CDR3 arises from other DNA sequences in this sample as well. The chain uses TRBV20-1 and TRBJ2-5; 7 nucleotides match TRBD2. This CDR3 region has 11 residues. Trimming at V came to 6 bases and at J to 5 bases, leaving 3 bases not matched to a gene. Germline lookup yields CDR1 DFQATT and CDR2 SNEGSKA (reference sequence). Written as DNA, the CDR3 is TGCAGTGCGAGACTAGCTGAGACCCAGTACTTC. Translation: CSARLAETQYF.

Here the CDR3 reads CASSERGTEAFF. The CDR3, as DNA: TGTGCCAGCAGCGAGCGAGGTACTGAAGCTTTCTTT. The chain employs TRBV2 and TRBJ1-1; no firm D call. The CDR3 has 12 residues. Germline V gene data show CDR1 as SNHLY and CDR2 as FYNNEI. The ends were cut back, 6 bases at V and 5 bases at J, with 10 bases in the middle.

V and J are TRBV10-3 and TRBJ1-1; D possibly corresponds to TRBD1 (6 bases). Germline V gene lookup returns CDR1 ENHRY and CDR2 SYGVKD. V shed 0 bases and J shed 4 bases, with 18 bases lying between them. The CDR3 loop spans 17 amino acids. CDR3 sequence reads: CAISESGTLISGTEAFF. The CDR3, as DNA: TGTGCCATCAGTGAGTCCGGGACATTGATTTCTGGCACTGAAGCTTTCTTT.

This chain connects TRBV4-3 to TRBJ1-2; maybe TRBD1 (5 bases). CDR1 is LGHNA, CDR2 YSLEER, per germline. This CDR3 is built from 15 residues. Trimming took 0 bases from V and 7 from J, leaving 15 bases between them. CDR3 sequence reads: CASSQDSPGFSGYTF. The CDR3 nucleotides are TGCGCCAGCAGCCAAGATTCCCCAGGGTTCAGTGGCTACACCTTC.

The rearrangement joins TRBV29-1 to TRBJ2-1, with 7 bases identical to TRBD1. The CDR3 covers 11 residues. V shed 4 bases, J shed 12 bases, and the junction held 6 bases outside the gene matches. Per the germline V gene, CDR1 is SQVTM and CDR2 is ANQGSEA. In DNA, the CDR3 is TGCAGCGTTGGTCGACAGGGCTCGCAGTTCTTC. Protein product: CSVGRQGSQFF.

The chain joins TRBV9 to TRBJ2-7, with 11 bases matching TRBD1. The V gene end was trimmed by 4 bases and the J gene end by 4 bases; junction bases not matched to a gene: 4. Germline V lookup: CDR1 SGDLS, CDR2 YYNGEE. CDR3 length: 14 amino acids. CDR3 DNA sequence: TGTGCCAGCAGCCCAGGACAGGGGGCGTACGAGCAGTACTTC. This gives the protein CASSPGQGAYEQYF.

The CDR3 loop reads CASSRKLENTEAFF. In DNA form, the CDR3 reads TGTGCCAGCAGCAGGAAACTAGAGAACACTGAAGCTTTCTTT. The V call is TRBV9, the J call TRBJ1-1; D gene uncertain. The CDR3 consists of 14 residues. Germline values: CDR1 SGDLS, CDR2 YYNGEE. The V gene lost 4 bases and the J gene lost 1 base, with 11 bases spanning the gap.

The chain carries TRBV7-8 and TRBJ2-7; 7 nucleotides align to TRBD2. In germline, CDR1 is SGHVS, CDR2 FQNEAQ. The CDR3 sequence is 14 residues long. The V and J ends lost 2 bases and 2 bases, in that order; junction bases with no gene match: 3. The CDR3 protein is CASSLRGVPYEQYF. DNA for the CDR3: TGTGCCAGCAGCTTACGGGGGGTCCCCTACGAGCAGTACTTC.

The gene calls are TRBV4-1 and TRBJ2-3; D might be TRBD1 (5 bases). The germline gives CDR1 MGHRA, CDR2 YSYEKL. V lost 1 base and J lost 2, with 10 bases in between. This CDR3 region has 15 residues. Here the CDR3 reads CASSQGLGLTDTQYF. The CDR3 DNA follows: TGCGCCAGCAGCCAAGGTTTGGGGCTCACAGATACGCAGTATTTT.

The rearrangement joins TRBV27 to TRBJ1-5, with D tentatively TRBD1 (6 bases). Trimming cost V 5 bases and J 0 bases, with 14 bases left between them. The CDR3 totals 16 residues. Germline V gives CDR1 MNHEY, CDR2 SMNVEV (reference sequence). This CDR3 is CASSRGGRYSNQPQHF. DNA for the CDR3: TGTGCCAGCAGTCGAGGGGGGCGCTATAGCAATCAGCCCCAGCATTTT.

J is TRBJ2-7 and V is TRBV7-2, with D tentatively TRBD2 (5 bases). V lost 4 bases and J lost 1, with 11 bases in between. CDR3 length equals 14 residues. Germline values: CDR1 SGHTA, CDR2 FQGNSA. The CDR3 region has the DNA TGTGCCAGCAGCTCCAGAACGGGATCCTACGAGCAGTACTTC. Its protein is CASSSRTGSYEQYF.

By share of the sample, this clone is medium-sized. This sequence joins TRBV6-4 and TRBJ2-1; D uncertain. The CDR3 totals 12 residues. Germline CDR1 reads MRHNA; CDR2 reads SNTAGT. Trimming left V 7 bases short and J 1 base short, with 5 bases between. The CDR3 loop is CASTASYNEQFF. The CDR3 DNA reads TGTGCCAGCACAGCATCCTACAATGAGCAGTTCTTC.

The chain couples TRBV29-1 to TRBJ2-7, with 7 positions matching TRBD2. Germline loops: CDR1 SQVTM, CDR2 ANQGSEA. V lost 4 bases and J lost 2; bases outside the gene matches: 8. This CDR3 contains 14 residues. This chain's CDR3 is CSVVWGREPYEQYF. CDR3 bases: TGCAGCGTTGTCTGGGGGAGGGAGCCCTACGAGCAGTACTTC.